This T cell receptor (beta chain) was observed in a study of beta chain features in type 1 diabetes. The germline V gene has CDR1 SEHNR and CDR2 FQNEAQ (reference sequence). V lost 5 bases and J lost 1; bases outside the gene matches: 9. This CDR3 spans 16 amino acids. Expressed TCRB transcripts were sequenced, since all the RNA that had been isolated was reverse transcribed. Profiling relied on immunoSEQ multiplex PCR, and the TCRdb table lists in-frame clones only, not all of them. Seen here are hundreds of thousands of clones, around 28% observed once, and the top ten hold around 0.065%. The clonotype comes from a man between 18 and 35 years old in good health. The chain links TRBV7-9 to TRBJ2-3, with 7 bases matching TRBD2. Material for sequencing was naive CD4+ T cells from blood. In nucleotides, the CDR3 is TGTGCCAGCAGCCCCCCTCTAGCGGATGGCACAGATACGCAGTATTTT. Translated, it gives CASSPPLADGTDTQYF. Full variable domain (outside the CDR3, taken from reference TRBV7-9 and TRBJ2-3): DTGVSQNPRHKITKRGQNVTFRCDPISEHNRLYWYRQTLGQGPEFLTYFQNEAQLEKSRLLSDRFSAERPKGSFSTLEIQRTEQGDSAMYLCASSPPLADGTDTQYFGPGTRLTVL.